Below, 25 T cell receptor delta chains from the same sample are listed, as sequenced in a study of gamma-delta chains in newborns, infants, children. TCRdb repeated clone calling on the reads with CATT. The sample lists approximately 7,000 delta-chain clones; less than 2.5% were seen once. Sequenced input: blood. The receptors derive from a child who was a newborn, infant or young child, either healthy, febrile or measles-vaccinated (not recorded which).

This clone has just a few counts. The TCRdb record carries a much larger clone's protein, which differs from this DNA's translation at residue 5; a read error is the likely cause, and the protein listed here is the DNA translation. The CDR3 sequence is CACDPVAVLPGGWRTDKLIF. The CDR3 nucleotides read TGTGCCTGTGACCCCGTGGCTGTGCTACCCGGGGGATGGAGGACCGATAAACTCATCTTT. This sequence joins TRDV2 and TRDJ1, with 7 bases fitting TRDD3. This CDR3 contains 20 residues. In germline, CDR1 is GEAIGNYY, CDR2 EKD. Losses at the gene ends were 3 bases for V and 2 bases for J; bases not matched to a gene: 23.

Only a few counts were recorded for this clone. This chain joins TRDV2 and TRDJ3; 13 bases map to TRDD3. Trimming at V came to 9 bases and at J to 1 base, leaving 11 bases not matched to a gene. In germline, CDR1 is GEAIGNYY, CDR2 EKD. The CDR3 loop spans 19 amino acids. The CDR3 loop reads CARGTVLGDTSWDTRQMFF. The CDR3 DNA is TGTGCCCGTGGCACCGTACTGGGGGATACGTCCTGGGACACCCGACAGATGTTTTTC.

This clone was detected only a few times. This DNA translates differently at residue 4 from the TCRdb protein, which is that of a much larger clone; a read error is likely, and the protein shown is the DNA's own translation. The V and J genes are TRDV2 and TRDJ1; 8 bases agree with TRDD3. This CDR3 has 15 amino acids. Germline V lookup: CDR1 GEAIGNYY, CDR2 EKD. The CDR3 here is CACGTLWGNTDKLIF. In DNA, the CDR3 is TGTGCCTGTGGCACCCTCTGGGGGAACACCGATAAACTCATCTTT.

A few counts support this clone. A read error may be the cause here, since a much bigger clone is one base away. This sample includes further DNA sequences coding for the same CDR3. The rearrangement uses TRDV2 and TRDJ2, with 12 bases lining up with TRDD3. Per germline, CDR1 GEAIGNYY and CDR2 EKD. Trimming took 3 bases from V and 0 from J; bases not matched to a gene: 10. The CDR3 loop spans 19 amino acids. The CDR3 DNA reads as TGTGCCTGTGACCCATTACTGGGGGATACTCCCGCTTTGACAGCACAACTCTTCTTT. This encodes CACDPLLGDTPALTAQLFF.

This clone has just a few counts. The DNA translation disagrees with the TCRdb protein at residue 10, so the protein in this description comes from the DNA. The gene calls are TRDV2 and TRDJ3, with TRDD3 matching 8 bases. The junction had 7 bases not matched to a gene; V was cut back by 0 bases and J by 1 base. This CDR3 is 19 amino acids long. The germline gives CDR1 GEAIGNYY, CDR2 EKD. The DNA for the CDR3 is TGTGCCTGTGACACCTTACGGGGGGATATTTCCTGGGACACCCGACAGATGTTTTTC. Protein product: CACDTLRGDISWDTRQMFF.

On this clone itself: This may be a read error, as it is one base from a much larger clone. Other DNA sequences in the same sample also yield this CDR3. The chain carries TRDV2 and TRDJ3; 10 bases are shared with TRDD3. V lost 1 base to trimming and J lost 2 bases; unmatched junction nucleotides: 7. Germline assignment: CDR1 GEAIGNYY and CDR2 EKD. CDR3 size: 19 residues. DNA of the CDR3: TGTGCCTGTGACACTGGGGGATACAAGTCCCCCTGGGACACCCGACAGATGTTTTTC. The encoded protein is CACDTGGYKSPWDTRQMFF.

This clone was recorded a few times. This chain uses TRDV2 with TRDJ3, with 10 bases that match TRDD3. J gave up 1 base and V 3 bases, and 11 bases lay outside the gene matches. Germline values: CDR1 GEAIGNYY, CDR2 EKD. CDR3 size: 20 residues. The chain's CDR3 is CACDLLLGDWSSWDTRQMFF. Written as DNA, the CDR3 is TGTGCCTGTGACCTCCTACTGGGGGATTGGAGTTCCTGGGACACCCGACAGATGTTTTTC.

Comment on this clone: This may come from a read error, since a much larger clone is one base off. The same CDR3 also results from other DNA sequences found in this sample. The chain recombines TRDV2 with TRDJ3; 13 bases fit TRDD3. This CDR3 contains 20 residues. CDR1 GEAIGNYY and CDR2 EKD come from the germline V gene. In nucleotides, the CDR3 is TGTGCCTGTGACCCGCTACTGGGGGATACGATTACCTGGGACACCCGCCAGATGTTTTTC. Translated: CACDPLLGDTITWDTRQMFF.

A note on this clone: The protein in TCRdb stems from a much larger clone and differs at residue 13 from this DNA's translation, likely a read error; here the protein is translated from the DNA. The chain has TRDV2 and TRDJ2, with 8 bases fitting TRDD3. The germline CDR1 and CDR2 sequences are GEAIGNYY and EKD. The length of the CDR3 is 15 residues. The CDR3 region is CACDTLGDLTAQPFF. For the CDR3, the DNA is TGTGCCTGTGACACCTTGGGGGATTTGACAGCACAACCCTTCTTT.

This clone has only a few counts. The sample contains more than one DNA sequence encoding this CDR3. This sequence joins TRDV1 and TRDJ1, with TRDD3 matching over 13 bases. CDR1 and CDR2 (germline): TSWWSYY, QGS. V lost 1 base and J lost 1; bases outside the gene matches: 15. There are 21 residues in the CDR3. This CDR3 reads CALGEPPPWDWGIRFTDKLIF. CDR3 nucleotides: TGTGCTCTTGGGGAACCACCCCCCTGGGACTGGGGGATACGTTTCACCGATAAACTCATCTTT.

This clone has more than one count but fewer than ten. TCRdb lists the protein of a much larger clone for this DNA, which differs at residue 12, so this is likely a read error; the protein given here is translated from the DNA itself. The CDR3 is CACDTGSGDSWGTRQMFF. In nucleotides, the CDR3 is TGTGCCTGTGACACCGGAAGTGGGGACTCCTGGGGCACCCGACAGATGTTTTTC. The V and J genes are TRDV2 and TRDJ3, with D perhaps TRDD3 (6 bases). CDR1 GEAIGNYY and CDR2 EKD come from the germline V gene. CDR3 size: 18 residues.

The chain recombines TRDV3 with TRDJ2; 9 bases match TRDD3. The length of the CDR3 is 16 residues. Trimming took 4 bases from V and 2 from J; bases not matched to a gene: 11. Looked up from germline, CDR1 is TVYSNPD and CDR2 is GDNSRS (reference sequence). The CDR3 sequence is CASGTGGGQLTAQLFF. Written as DNA, the CDR3 is TGTGCCTCCGGTACTGGGGGAGGCCAATTGACAGCACAACTCTTCTTT.

Points on this clone: The TCRdb protein, from a much larger clone, departs from this DNA's translation at residue 7, likely by read error; the protein shown derives from the DNA. V gene TRDV2 combines with J gene TRDJ3, with no clear D. The CDR3 is 13 residues long. Germline values: CDR1 GEAIGNYY, CDR2 EKD. This CDR3 reads CACDTWNTRQMFF. DNA for the CDR3: TGTGCCTGTGACACCTGGAACACCCGACAGATGTTTTTC.

This clone was seen a handful of times. TCRdb records a much larger clone's protein for this DNA, with a difference at residue 11 that likely arises from a read error; the protein given is the translation of the DNA. CDR3 residues: CALGATFPLPHTDKLIF. CDR3 nucleotides: TGTGCTCTTGGGGCCACATTCCCCCTTCCTCACACCGATAAACTCATCTTT. The V call is TRDV1, the J call TRDJ1, with 7 nucleotides matching TRDD2. Germline CDR1 TSWWSYY, CDR2 QGS. After removal of 4 bases from V and 0 bases from J, the junction contained 11 bases not matched to a gene. The CDR3 is made up of 17 amino acids.

This clone was found a few times. This may come from a read error, since a much larger clone is one base off. This sample includes further DNA sequences coding for the same CDR3. The rearrangement links TRDV2 to TRDJ3, with 8 bases aligning to TRDD3. The V segment lost 0 bases and the J segment 0 bases; nucleotides outside the gene matches: 15. There are 22 residues in the CDR3. The germline V gene has CDR1 GEAIGNYY and CDR2 EKD. This CDR3 is CACDTVLSTGGYPSWDTRQMFF. CDR3 nucleotides: TGTGCCTGTGACACCGTGCTAAGTACCGGGGGATATCCCTCCTGGGACACCCGACAGATGTTTTTC.

This clone was picked up a small number of times. The protein that TCRdb holds for this DNA derives from a much larger clone and differs from the translated DNA at residue 13, which likely indicates a read error; the protein shown here is translated from the DNA. The V call is TRDV2, the J call TRDJ3; 8 bases line up with TRDD3. The germline V gene has CDR1 GEAIGNYY and CDR2 EKD. The CDR3 covers 18 residues. CDR3 bases: TGTGCCTGTGACCCCGTACTGGGGGGGTCCTGGGACGCCCGACAGATGTTTTTC. Its translation: CACDPVLGGSWDARQMFF.

About this clone itself: TCRdb records a much larger clone's protein for this DNA, with a difference at residue 11 that likely arises from a read error; the protein given is the translation of the DNA. The genes are TRDV2 and TRDJ3, with D possibly matching TRDD3 (6 bases). CDR3 length: 18 amino acids. Per the germline V gene, CDR1 is GEAIGNYY and CDR2 is EKD. The CDR3 coding sequence is TGTGCCTGTGACACCGGTGGATACAGCTCCTTGGACACCCGACAGATGTTTTTC. Translated, it gives CACDTGGYSSLDTRQMFF.

In regard to this clone: Only one base separates this from a far larger clonotype, so it likely reflects a read error. At the DNA level, this CDR3 is encoded by other sequences in the same sample as well. The chain couples TRDV2 to TRDJ1; 12 nucleotides align to TRDD3. After removal of 2 bases from V and 0 bases from J, the junction contained 9 bases not matched to a gene. This CDR3 spans 18 amino acids. Germline CDR1 and CDR2: GEAIGNYY and EKD. Here the CDR3 reads CACDNVLGDTRNTDKLIF. The CDR3 bases are TGTGCCTGTGACAACGTACTGGGGGATACCAGGAACACCGATAAACTCATCTTT.

A note on this clone: TCRdb and the translated DNA give different amino acids at residue 4; the protein presented here is the one translated from the DNA. J is TRDJ1 and V is TRDV3, with a tentative D call TRDD3 (7 bases). Germline CDR1 reads TVYSNPD; CDR2 reads GDNSRS (reference sequence). Trimming removed 4 bases at V and 1 base at J, with 31 bases between. The CDR3 is 19 amino acids. This chain's CDR3 is CAYPSPVLGPRGVTDKLIF. The DNA of the CDR3 is TGTGCCTACCCTTCCCCCGTACTGGGGCCTAGAGGGGTCACCGATAAACTCATCTTT. Looking up the rest from reference TRDV3 and TRDJ1 gives the full variable domain: CDKVTQSSPDQTVASGSEVVLLCTYDTVYSNPDLFWYRIRPDYSFQFVFYGDNSRSEGADFTQGRFSVKHILTQKAFHLVISPVRTEDSATYYCAYPSPVLGPRGVTDKLIFGKGTRVTVEP.

Comments on this clone: A much larger clone differs from this one at a single base, so this may be a read error. Other nucleotide sequences in the sample specify the same CDR3. The chain employs TRDV2 and TRDJ2; 8 nucleotides match TRDD3. This CDR3 is 18 amino acids long. Looked up from germline, CDR1 is GEAIGNYY and CDR2 is EKD. This chain's CDR3 is CAYGILLGAPTLTAQLFF. The DNA of the CDR3 is TGTGCTTATGGGATCCTACTGGGGGCCCCTACTTTGACAGCACAACTCTTCTTT.

Points on this clone: This may arise from a read error, as a much more abundant clone is one base away. Other DNA variants within this sample encode the same CDR3. The chain carries TRDV2 and TRDJ1; TRDD3 matches 9 bases. The CDR3 spans 17 residues. CDR1 and CDR2 from the germline V gene are GEAIGNYY and EKD. The CDR3 here is CACDTGRLGDKKYKLIF. The CDR3 DNA reads TGTGCCTGTGACACCGGTCGGTTGGGGGATAAGAAATATAAACTCATCTTC.

Only a few counts were recorded for this clone. The protein TCRdb lists belongs to a much larger clone and differs from this DNA's translation at residue 5, which points to a read error; the protein shown is made from the DNA. The V call is TRDV2, the J call TRDJ1; 12 bases map to TRDD3. Unmatched junction bases numbered 13, after V lost 3 bases and J lost 0 bases. This CDR3 spans 19 amino acids. The germline CDR1 and CDR2 sequences are GEAIGNYY and EKD. The CDR3 protein is CACDYVGLGDTRNTDKLIF. CDR3 in DNA: TGTGCCTGTGACTACGTAGGACTGGGGGATACTAGGAACACCGATAAACTCATCTTT.

To note about this clone: Just one base apart from a much larger clone, this may be a read error. The gene calls are TRDV2 and TRDJ2; 10 bases are a match to TRDD3. There are 15 residues in the CDR3. Per the germline V gene, CDR1 is GEAIGNYY and CDR2 is EKD. CDR3 region: CACDILGDGPAHLFF. For the CDR3, the DNA is TGTGCCTGTGACATACTGGGGGATGGGCCAGCACACCTCTTCTTT.

This clone has just a few counts. TCRdb records a much larger clone's protein for this DNA, with a difference at residue 11 that likely arises from a read error; the protein given is the translation of the DNA. The J gene is TRDJ3, the V gene TRDV2, with 10 nucleotides matching TRDD3. The CDR3 sequence is 18 residues long. The germline CDR1 and CDR2 sequences are GEAIGNYY and EKD. CDR3 nucleotides: TGTGCCTGTGACATACTGGGGGATCGCTCCCGGGACACCCGACAGATGTTTTTC. Translation gives CACDILGDRSRDTRQMFF.

In the case of this clone: The protein recorded in TCRdb matches a much larger clone and deviates from this DNA's translation at residue 5, suggesting a read error; the protein here is obtained by translating the DNA. Other nucleotide sequences in the sample specify the same CDR3. The genes are TRDV2 and TRDJ3, with TRDD3 matching over 8 bases. J gave up 0 bases and V 1 base, and 4 bases lay outside the gene matches. CDR1 is GEAIGNYY and CDR2 is EKD in the germline V gene. The CDR3 runs 18 residues. For the CDR3, the DNA is TGTGCCTGTGACACTACTGGGGGCTCCTCCTGGGACACCCGACAGATGTTTTTC. Protein: CACDTTGGSSWDTRQMFF.